This note documents a single T cell receptor (beta chain) sequence. Its antigen remains unknown. This sample was included in a study of post-analysis software for immune sequencing data. Study-level results: In patients, TRBV5-6, TRBV5-1 and TRBV20-1 belonged to five or six TRBV segments found more frequently than in controls. Those samples that were prepared in the same batch co-clustered strongly by F measure. Significantly decreased normalized Chao1 diversity was recorded for multiple sclerosis patients relative to controls.

The CDR3 consists of 11 residues. V was cut by 5 bases and J by 9 bases, with 10 bases left in between. Unique molecular identifiers featured in each of the TCR beta cDNA libraries. Input populations of roughly 0.95 to 10 million T cells gave rise to roughly 0.5 million cDNA molecules. MiXCR, applied by TCRdb to the PCR reads, yields one record per CDR3 protein. The table includes around 150,000 distinct CDR3 sequences, around 36% detected once. The chain has TRBV12-3 or TRBV12-4 and TRBJ1-2, with D maybe TRBD1 (5 bases). The clonotype comes from a girl between 10 and 17 years old with multiple sclerosis. The source material was blood, sampled after autologous hematopoietic stem cell transplantation. The CDR3 loop is CASSTGTSYTF. DNA for the CDR3: TGTGCCAGCAGTACCGGGACGAGCTACACCTTC.